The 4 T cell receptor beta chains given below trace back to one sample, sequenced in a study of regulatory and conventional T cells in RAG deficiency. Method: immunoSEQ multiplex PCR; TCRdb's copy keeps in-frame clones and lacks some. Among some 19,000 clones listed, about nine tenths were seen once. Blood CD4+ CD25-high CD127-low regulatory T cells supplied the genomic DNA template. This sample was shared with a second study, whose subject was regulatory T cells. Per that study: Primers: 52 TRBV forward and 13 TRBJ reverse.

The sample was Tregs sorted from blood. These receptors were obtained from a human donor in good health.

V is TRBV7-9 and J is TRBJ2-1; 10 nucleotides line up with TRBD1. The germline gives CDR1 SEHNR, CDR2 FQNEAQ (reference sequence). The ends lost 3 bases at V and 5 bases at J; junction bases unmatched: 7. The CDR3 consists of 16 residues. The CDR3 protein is CASSFASGTGDNEQFF. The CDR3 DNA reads TGTGCCAGCAGCTTTGCTTCCGGGACAGGGGACAATGAGCAGTTCTTC.

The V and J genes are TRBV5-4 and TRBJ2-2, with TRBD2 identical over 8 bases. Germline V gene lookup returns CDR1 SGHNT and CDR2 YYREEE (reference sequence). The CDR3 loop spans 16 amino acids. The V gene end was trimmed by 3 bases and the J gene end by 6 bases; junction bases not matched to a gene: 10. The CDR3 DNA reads TGTGCCAGCAGCTGGGACGGGATAGCGGGGTCCGGGGAGCTGTTTTTT. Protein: CASSWDGIAGSGELFF.

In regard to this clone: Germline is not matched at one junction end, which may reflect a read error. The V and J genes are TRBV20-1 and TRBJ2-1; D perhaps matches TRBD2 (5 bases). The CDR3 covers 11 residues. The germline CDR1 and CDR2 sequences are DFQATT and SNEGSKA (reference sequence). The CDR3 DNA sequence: TGCACGGCACAAGGACTTCCCAATCGGATCTTC. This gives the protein CTAQGLPNRIF.

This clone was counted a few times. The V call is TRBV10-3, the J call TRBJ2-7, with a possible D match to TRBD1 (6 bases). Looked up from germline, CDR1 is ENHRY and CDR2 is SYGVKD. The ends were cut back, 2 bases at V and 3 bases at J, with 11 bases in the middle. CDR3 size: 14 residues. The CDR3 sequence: CAISERQGSYEQYF. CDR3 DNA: TGTGCCATCAGTGAGCGGCAGGGGAGCTACGAGCAGTACTTC.